The clone carrying this T cell receptor (beta chain) was seen ten or more times. Its specificity is unknown. The data were obtained in a study of CD8+CD57+ T cells in acquired aplastic anemia. Study details: Sorted CD4+ and CD8+ cells yielded about 2.9 ug of DNA on average.

CDR3 and TCR beta VDJ profiling relied on genomic DNA as the template. TCRdb ran MiXCR on the reads and lists one entry per CDR3 protein. Of around 130,000 distinct CDR3 sequences in the sample, over 45% were seen once. Study-level results: Fewer than 35 shared CD8+ CDR3s appeared highly expressed within patients' immunodominant clones. CD8+ Simpson's diversity in patients was not significantly different from that in controls.

Germline V gives CDR1 SGHTA, CDR2 FQGNSA. This CDR3 has 18 residues. J gave up 2 bases and V 0 bases, and 7 bases lay outside the gene matches. The sequence derives from a human donor in good health, serving as a control. The sequenced material came from sorted CD4+, CD8+, or CD8+CD57+ T cells (not recorded which) from PBMCs. The genes are TRBV7-2 and TRBJ2-2, with 9 nucleotides matching TRBD2. DNA for the CDR3: TGTGCCAGCAGCTTAGCGCTTAGGACTAGCGCTAACACCGGGGAGCTGTTTTTT. Translating gives CASSLALRTSANTGELFF.